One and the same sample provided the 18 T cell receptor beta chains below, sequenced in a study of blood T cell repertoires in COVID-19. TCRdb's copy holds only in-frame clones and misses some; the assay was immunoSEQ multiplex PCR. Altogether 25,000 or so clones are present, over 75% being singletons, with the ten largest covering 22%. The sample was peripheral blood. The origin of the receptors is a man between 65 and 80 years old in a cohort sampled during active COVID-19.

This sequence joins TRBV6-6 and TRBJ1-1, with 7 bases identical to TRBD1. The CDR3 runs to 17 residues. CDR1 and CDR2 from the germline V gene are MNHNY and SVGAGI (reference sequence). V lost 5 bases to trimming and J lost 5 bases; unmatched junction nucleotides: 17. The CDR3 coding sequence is TGTGCCAGCAGTCCCACCGGAGGGGGCATTCCGTTAACTGAAGCTTTCTTT. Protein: CASSPTGGGIPLTEAFF.

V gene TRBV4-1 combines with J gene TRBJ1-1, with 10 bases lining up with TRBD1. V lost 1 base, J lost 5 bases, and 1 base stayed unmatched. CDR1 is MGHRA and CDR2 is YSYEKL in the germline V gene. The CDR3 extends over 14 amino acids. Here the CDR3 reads CASSQVGQGTEAFF. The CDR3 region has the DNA TGCGCCAGCAGCCAAGTGGGACAGGGGACTGAAGCTTTCTTT.

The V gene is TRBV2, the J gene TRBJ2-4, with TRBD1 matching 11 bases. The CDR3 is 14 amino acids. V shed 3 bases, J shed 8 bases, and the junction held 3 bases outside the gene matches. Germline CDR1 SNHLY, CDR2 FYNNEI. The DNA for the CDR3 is TGTGCCAGCAGTGAGGGGACAGGGGGTTACATTCAGTACTTC. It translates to CASSEGTGGYIQYF. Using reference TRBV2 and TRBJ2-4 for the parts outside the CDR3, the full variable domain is EPEVTQTPSHQVTQMGQEVILRCVPISNHLYFYWYRQILGQKVEFLVSFYNNEISEKSEIFDDQFSVERPDGSNFTLKIRSTKLEDSAMYFCASSEGTGGYIQYFGAGTRLSVL.

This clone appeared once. The CDR3 protein is CASSRPGSNIQYF. The CDR3 DNA follows: TGTGCCAGCAGTAGGCCAGGGTCAAACATTCAGTACTTC. V and J are TRBV9 and TRBJ2-4, with D maybe TRBD1 (5 bases). Trimming pared 5 bases from V and 6 bases from J, leaving 12 bases between. The CDR3 runs 13 residues. Germline V gives CDR1 SGDLS, CDR2 YYNGEE.

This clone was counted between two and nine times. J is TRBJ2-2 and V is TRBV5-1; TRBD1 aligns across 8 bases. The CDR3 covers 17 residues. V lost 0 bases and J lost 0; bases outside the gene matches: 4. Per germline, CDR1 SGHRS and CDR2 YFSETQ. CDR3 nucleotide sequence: TGCGCCAGCAGCTTGGGACAGGGGATCGCGAACACCGGGGAGCTGTTTTTT. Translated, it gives CASSLGQGIANTGELFF.

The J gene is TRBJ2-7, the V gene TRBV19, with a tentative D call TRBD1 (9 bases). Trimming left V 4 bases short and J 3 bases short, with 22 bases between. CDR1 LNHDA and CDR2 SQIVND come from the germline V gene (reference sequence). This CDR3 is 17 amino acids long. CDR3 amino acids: CASSTRTGGTGIYEQYF. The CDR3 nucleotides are TGTGCCAGTAGTACCCGCACGGGGGGGACAGGGATCTACGAGCAGTACTTC.

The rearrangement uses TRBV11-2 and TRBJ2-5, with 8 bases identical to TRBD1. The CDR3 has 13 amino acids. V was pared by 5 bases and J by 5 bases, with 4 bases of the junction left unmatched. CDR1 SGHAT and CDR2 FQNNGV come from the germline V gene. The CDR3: CASSTRGRETQYF. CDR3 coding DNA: TGTGCCAGCAGCACCAGGGGGCGGGAGACCCAGTACTTC.

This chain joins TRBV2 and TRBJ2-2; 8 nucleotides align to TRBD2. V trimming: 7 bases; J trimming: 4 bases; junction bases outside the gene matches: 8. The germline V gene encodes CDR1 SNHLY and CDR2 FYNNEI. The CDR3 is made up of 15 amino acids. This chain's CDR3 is CASKSGGGGTGELFF. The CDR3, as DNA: TGTGCCAGCAAGAGCGGGGGCGGGGGCACCGGGGAGCTGTTTTTT.

CDR3 amino acids: CASSQDRATSYEQYF. In DNA form, the CDR3 reads TGTGCCAGCAGCCAAGACAGGGCTACTTCCTACGAGCAGTACTTC. V is TRBV7-9 and J is TRBJ2-7, with 7 nucleotides matching TRBD1. The CDR3 totals 15 residues. V gave up 5 bases and J gave up 1 base; unmatched junction bases: 8. CDR1 SEHNR and CDR2 FQNEAQ come from the germline V gene (reference sequence). Based on the CDR3 plus reference TRBV7-9 and TRBJ2-7, the full variable domain is DTGVSQNPRHKITKRGQNVTFRCDPISEHNRLYWYRQTLGQGPEFLTYFQNEAQLEKSRLLSDRFSAERPKGSFSTLEIQRTEQGDSAMYLCASSQDRATSYEQYFGPGTRLTVT.

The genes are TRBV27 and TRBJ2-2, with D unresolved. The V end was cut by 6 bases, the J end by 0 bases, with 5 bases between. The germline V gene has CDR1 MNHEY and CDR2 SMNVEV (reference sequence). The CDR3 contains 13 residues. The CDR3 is CASRATNTGELFF. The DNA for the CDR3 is TGTGCCAGCAGGGCAACGAACACCGGGGAGCTGTTTTTT.

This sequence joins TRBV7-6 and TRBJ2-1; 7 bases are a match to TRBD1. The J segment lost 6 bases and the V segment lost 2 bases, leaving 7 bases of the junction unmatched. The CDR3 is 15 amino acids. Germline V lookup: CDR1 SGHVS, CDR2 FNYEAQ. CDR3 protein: CASSLNRGRGNEQFF. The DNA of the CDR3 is TGTGCCAGCAGCTTAAACAGGGGTCGGGGCAATGAGCAGTTCTTC.

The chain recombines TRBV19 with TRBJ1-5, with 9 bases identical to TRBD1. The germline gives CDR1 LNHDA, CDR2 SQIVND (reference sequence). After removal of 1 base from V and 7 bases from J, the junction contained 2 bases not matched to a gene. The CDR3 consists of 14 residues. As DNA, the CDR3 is TGTGCCAGTAGTATAGCGGACAGGGGCCAGCCCCAGCATTTT. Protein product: CASSIADRGQPQHF.

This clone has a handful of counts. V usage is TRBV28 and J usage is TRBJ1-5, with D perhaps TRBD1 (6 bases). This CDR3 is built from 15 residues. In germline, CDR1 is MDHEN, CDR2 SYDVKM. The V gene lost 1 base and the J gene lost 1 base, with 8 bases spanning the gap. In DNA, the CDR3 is TGTGCCAGCAGTTTATCCAGGGGAAGCAATCAGCCCCAGCATTTT. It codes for CASSLSRGSNQPQHF. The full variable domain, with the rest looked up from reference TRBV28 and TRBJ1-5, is DVKVTQSSRYLVKRTGEKVFLECVQDMDHENMFWYRQDPGLGLRLIYFSYDVKMKEKGDIPEGYSVSREKKERFSLILESASTNQTSMYLCASSLSRGSNQPQHFGDGTRLSIL.

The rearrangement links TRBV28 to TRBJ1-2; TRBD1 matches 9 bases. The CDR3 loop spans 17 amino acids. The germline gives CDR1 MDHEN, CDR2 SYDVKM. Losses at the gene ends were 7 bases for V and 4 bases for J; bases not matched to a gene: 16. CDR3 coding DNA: TGTGCCAGCACCTTTACTGGACAGGGGTTCCCCGGCTATGGCTACACCTTC. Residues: CASTFTGQGFPGYGYTF.

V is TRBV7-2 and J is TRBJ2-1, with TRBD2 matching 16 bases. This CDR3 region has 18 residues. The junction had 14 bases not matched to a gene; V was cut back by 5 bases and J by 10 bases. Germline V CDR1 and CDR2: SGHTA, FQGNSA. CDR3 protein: CASSRSRGTSGRASEQFF. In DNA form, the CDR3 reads TGTGCCAGCAGCAGAAGCCGCGGGACTAGCGGGAGGGCCTCGGAGCAGTTCTTC.

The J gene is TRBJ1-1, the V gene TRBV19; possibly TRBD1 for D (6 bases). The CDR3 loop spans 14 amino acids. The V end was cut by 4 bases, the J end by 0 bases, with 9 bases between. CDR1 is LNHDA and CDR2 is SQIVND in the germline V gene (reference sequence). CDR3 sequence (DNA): TGTGCCAGTAGTAAGGACAGATTGAACACTGAAGCTTTCTTT. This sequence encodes CASSKDRLNTEAFF.

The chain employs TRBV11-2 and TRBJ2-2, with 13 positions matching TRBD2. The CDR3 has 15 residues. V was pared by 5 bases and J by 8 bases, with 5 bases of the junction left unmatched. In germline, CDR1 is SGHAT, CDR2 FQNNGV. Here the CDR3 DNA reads TGTGCCAGCAGCCCCGGACTAGCGGGAGTTGGGGAGCTGTTTTTT. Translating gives CASSPGLAGVGELFF.

The CDR3 DNA reads TGTGCCAGCAGTGAGGCTAGCGGGAGCTACAATGAGCAGTTCTTC. Protein sequence: CASSEASGSYNEQFF. The chain uses TRBV2 and TRBJ2-1; 10 nucleotides align to TRBD2. The germline gives CDR1 SNHLY, CDR2 FYNNEI. The V gene end was trimmed by 3 bases and the J gene end by 3 bases; junction bases not matched to a gene: 2. CDR3 size: 15 residues.